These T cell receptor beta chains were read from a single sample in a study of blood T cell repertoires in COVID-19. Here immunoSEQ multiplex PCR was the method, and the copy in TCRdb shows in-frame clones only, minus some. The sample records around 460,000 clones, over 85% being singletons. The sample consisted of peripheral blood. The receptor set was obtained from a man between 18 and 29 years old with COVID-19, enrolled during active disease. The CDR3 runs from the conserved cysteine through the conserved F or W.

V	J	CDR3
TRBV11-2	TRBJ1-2	CASSLDGGGYGYTF
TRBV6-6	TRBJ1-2	CASLGQAIGYGYTF
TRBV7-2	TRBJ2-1	CASNFGTRGYNEQFF
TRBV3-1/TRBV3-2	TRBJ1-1	CASSPRDTEAFF
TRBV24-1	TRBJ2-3	CATSGDYTDTQYF
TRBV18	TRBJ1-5	CASSPTGYSNQPQHF
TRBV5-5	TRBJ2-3	CASSLLGELADTQYF
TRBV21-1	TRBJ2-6	CASSNLWGANVLTF
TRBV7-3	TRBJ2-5	CASSQSGVEETQYF
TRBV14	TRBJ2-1	CASSPGAVSSLPSYNEQFF
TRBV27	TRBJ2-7	CASSSARGLSEQYF
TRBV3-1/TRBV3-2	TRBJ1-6	CASSQLEGESPLHF
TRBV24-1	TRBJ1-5	CATSDLPRDRVRKPQHF
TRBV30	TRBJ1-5	CAWSVKRVGQPQHF
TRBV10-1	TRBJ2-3	CASSKGLAADTDTQYF
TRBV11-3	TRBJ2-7	CASSPNRGAYEQYF
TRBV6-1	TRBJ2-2	CASSVRGPPLSGELFF
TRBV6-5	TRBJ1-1	CASSRGQGASEAFF
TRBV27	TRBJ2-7	CASSPLAGTSYEQYF
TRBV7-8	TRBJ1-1	CASIPGTANTEAFF
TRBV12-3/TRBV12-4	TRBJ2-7	CASSSGTAYEQYF
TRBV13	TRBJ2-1	CASSLYGGAFNEQFF
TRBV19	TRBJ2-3	CASSVGQGRPDTQYF
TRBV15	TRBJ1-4	CATSRDLGSEKLFF
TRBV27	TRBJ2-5	CASSLLAGGPETQYF
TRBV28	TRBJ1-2	CASTGTGGDYGYTF
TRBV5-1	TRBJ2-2	CASTGQGGITGELFF
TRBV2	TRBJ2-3	CASPPVGETQYF
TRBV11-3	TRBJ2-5	CASSRRTGEETQYF
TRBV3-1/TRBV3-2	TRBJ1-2	CASSSYRTGNYGYTF
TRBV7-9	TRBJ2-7	CASSDRDYSYEQYF
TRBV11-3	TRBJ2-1	CASTRGTNNEQFF
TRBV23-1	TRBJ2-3	CASSQDRTSGRCTDTQYF
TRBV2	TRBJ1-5	CASRALRGTNSNQPQHF
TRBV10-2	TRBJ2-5	CASSPQGNQETQYF
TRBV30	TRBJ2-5	CAWSKGEGQETQYF
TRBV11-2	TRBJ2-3	CASSLRTSGRTDTQYF
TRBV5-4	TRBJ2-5	CASSFSTGETQYF
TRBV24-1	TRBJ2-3	CATSEPERAGTQYF
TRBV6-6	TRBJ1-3	CASSYGQGDGNTIYF
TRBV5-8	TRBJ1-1	CASRLPGTRFEAFF
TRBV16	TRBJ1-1	CASSPTGEAFF